One and the same sample provided the 10 T cell receptor beta chains below, sequenced in a study of blood T cell repertoires in COVID-19. TCRdb's copy holds only in-frame clones and misses some; the assay was immunoSEQ multiplex PCR. The sample includes about 40,000 clones, approximately 79% of them seen just once. Sequencing was carried out using peripheral blood. These TCRs come from an elderly woman with acute or convalescent COVID-19.

The rearrangement links TRBV5-1 to TRBJ2-1; tentative D call: TRBD1 (5 bases). This CDR3 region has 16 residues. V was shortened by 3 bases and J by 0 bases, with 13 bases between the two germline ends. The V gene's germline CDR1 is SGHRS and CDR2 YFSETQ. The CDR3 reads CASSSHRPPSYNEQFF. CDR3 nucleotides: TGCGCCAGCAGCTCACACAGGCCACCCTCCTACAATGAGCAGTTCTTC. The full variable domain, its missing parts supplied by reference TRBV5-1 and TRBJ2-1, is KAGVTQTPRYLIKTRGQQVTLSCSPISGHRSVSWYQQTPGQGLQFLFEYFSETQRNKGNFPGRFSGRQFSNSRSEMNVSTLELGDSALYLCASSSHRPPSYNEQFFGPGTRLTVL.

The chain uses TRBV2 and TRBJ2-4, with D unresolved. Germline V gene lookup returns CDR1 SNHLY and CDR2 FYNNEI. The CDR3 sequence is 13 residues long. Trimming removed 8 bases at V and 7 bases at J, with 15 bases between. The CDR3 region is CASVYYAKNIQYF. CDR3 DNA sequence: TGTGCCAGCGTTTACTACGCTAAGAACATTCAGTACTTC.

The chain employs TRBV5-1 and TRBJ2-3; 11 bases match TRBD1. The CDR3 is 14 residues long. With 4 bases clipped from V and 4 bases from J, the junction kept 2 bases outside the gene matches. Germline V gene sequence: CDR1 SGHRS, CDR2 YFSETQ. CDR3 nucleotides: TGCGCCAGCAGCCAGGGACAGGGGGCAGATACGCAGTATTTT. Translated: CASSQGQGADTQYF.

The rearrangement links TRBV18 to TRBJ2-2, with 8 bases that match TRBD1. The germline CDR1 and CDR2 sequences are KGHSH and LQKENI. V shed 1 base, J shed 3 bases, and the junction held 7 bases outside the gene matches. The CDR3 runs 17 residues. DNA of the CDR3: TGTGCCAGCTCACCACAGGGGACAGGAGCCTACACCGGGGAGCTGTTTTTT. Translated, it gives CASSPQGTGAYTGELFF.

The rearrangement uses TRBV6-2 or TRBV6-3 and TRBJ2-3, with D possibly being TRBD2 (6 bases). The CDR3 consists of 16 residues. The germline V and J ends were trimmed by 2 bases and 4 bases, with 16 bases remaining between them. Germline CDR1 is MNHEY and CDR2 is SVGEGT. CDR3 amino acids: CASSYPRGRLADTQYF. The CDR3 DNA sequence: TGTGCCAGCAGTTACCCCAGAGGGAGGCTCGCAGATACGCAGTATTTT.

This clone is a singleton in its sample. The chain combines TRBV25-1 with TRBJ2-7, with 12 bases aligning to TRBD2. This CDR3 is built from 15 residues. CDR1 MGHDK and CDR2 SYGVNS come from the germline V gene. V shed 4 bases, J shed 3 bases, and the junction held 4 bases outside the gene matches. CDR3 sequence: CASSGTLAGGYEQYF. The CDR3 nucleotides read TGTGCCAGCAGTGGGACACTAGCGGGAGGCTACGAGCAGTACTTC.

This chain joins TRBV6-5 and TRBJ1-2, with TRBD1 matching over 7 bases. Germline CDR1 and CDR2: MNHEY and SVGAGI. The length of the CDR3 is 15 residues. The V gene end was trimmed by 7 bases and the J gene end by 5 bases; junction bases not matched to a gene: 13. The CDR3 loop reads CASNAGTVHSYGYTF. For the CDR3, the DNA is TGTGCCAGCAATGCCGGGACAGTACATTCTTATGGCTACACCTTC.

The chain recombines TRBV18 with TRBJ1-5; possibly TRBD1 for D (5 bases). The germline V gene encodes CDR1 KGHSH and CDR2 LQKENI. The CDR3 runs to 16 residues. V lost 3 bases and J 0 bases, leaving 12 bases between the germline ends. DNA for the CDR3: TGTGCCAGCTCACCGCTGGGGGGGACTAGCAATCAGCCCCAGCATTTT. This gives the protein CASSPLGGTSNQPQHF.

The genes are TRBV18 and TRBJ2-1; 15 nucleotides line up with TRBD2. Germline values: CDR1 KGHSH, CDR2 LQKENI. V shed 6 bases and J 9 bases; nucleotides not matched to a gene: 3. This CDR3 has 14 residues. CDR3 coding DNA: TGTGCCAGCTCCGGGACTAGCGGGAGGAGTGAGCAGTTCTTC. It is translated as CASSGTSGRSEQFF. Drawing the rest from reference TRBV18 and TRBJ2-1, the complete variable domain is NAGVMQNPRHLVRRRGQEARLRCSPMKGHSHVYWYRQLPEEGLKFMVYLQKENIIDESGMPKERFSAEFPKEGPSILRIQQVVRGDSAAYFCASSGTSGRSEQFFGPGTRLTVL.

V usage is TRBV6-4 and J usage is TRBJ1-5; 8 nucleotides match TRBD1. Germline values: CDR1 MRHNA, CDR2 SNTAGT. The ends lost 2 bases at V and 7 bases at J; junction bases unmatched: 7. CDR3 length: 15 residues. CDR3 protein: CASSDRRQGRQPQHF. Written as DNA, the CDR3 is TGTGCCAGCAGTGACAGGAGACAGGGGAGGCAGCCCCAGCATTTT.